This T cell receptor beta chain is drawn from a study of blood T cell repertoires in COVID-19. Study-wide context: The samples span acute and convalescent COVID-19 from the United States, Italy and Spain.

CDR1 DFQATT and CDR2 SNEGSKA come from the germline V gene (reference sequence). The CDR3 has 10 residues. Between the trimmed V and J ends, which lost 6 bases and 4 bases, there was a span of 7 bases. In the source study's methods: Estimates of nucleated cell counts were drawn from the amplification of reference gene primers. The data were produced by immunoSEQ multiplex PCR, yet TCRdb's version contains in-frame clones alone and is incomplete. D and trimming were read from the DNA, whereas the V and J calls and clone size are those reported in that table. The sample lists approximately 220,000 clones; 75% to 90% were seen once. Participants reported their clinical history, and cohort assignment relied on those reports.

Sequenced: PBMCs or T cells enriched from blood (not recorded which). V and J are TRBV20-1 and TRBJ2-7; D unresolved. The source of this sequence is a woman in her late teens or twenties in a cohort exposed to, infected with or recovered from COVID-19 (not recorded which). CDR3 residues: CSARTYEQYF. The CDR3 nucleotides are TGCAGTGCCCGCACTTACGAGCAGTACTTC.